One sample yielded the 15 T cell receptor beta chains listed below, sequenced in a study of naive and memory T cell subsets. Both TRBC1 and TRBC2 were covered by a beta constant-region primer of two equimolar oligonucleotides. TCRdb processed the UMI-ligation and nested PCR reads anew with MiXCR; each CDR3 protein has one entry. Among 120,000 to 150,000 distinct CDR3 sequences listed, 15% to 20% were seen once. Sequencing was done on a sample of naive CD4+ T cells from blood. Receptor source: a human donor in good health.

Only a few counts were recorded for this clonotype. V is TRBV21-1 and J is TRBJ2-6; TRBD1 is the table's D call, not checked against the DNA. TRBV21-1 is termed a pseudogene. This CDR3 has 15 residues. The CDR3 is CASSLPGPGANVLTF. The DNA for the CDR3 is TGTGCCAGCAGCTTGCCCGGTCCTGGGGCCAACGTCCTGACTTTC.

CDR3 loop: CASSKRQGTIYF. CDR3 sequence (DNA): TGCGCCAGCAGCAAGAGACAGGGTACGATATATTTT. V usage is TRBV4-1 and J usage is TRBJ1-3, with 7 bases fitting TRBD1. The CDR3 covers 12 residues. Per germline, CDR1 MGHRA and CDR2 YSYEKL. V shed 5 bases, J shed 13 bases, and the junction held 8 bases outside the gene matches.

V is TRBV18 and J is TRBJ1-1; maybe TRBD1 (6 bases). This CDR3 comprises 15 residues. V was cut by 3 bases and J by 0 bases, with 11 bases left in between. From germline, CDR1 is KGHSH and CDR2 LQKENI. CDR3 region: CASSPLAGVNTEAFF. The CDR3 nucleotides are TGTGCCAGCTCACCTTTGGCAGGGGTGAACACTGAAGCTTTCTTT.

This clonotype was seen a few times. The V gene is TRBV11-2, the J gene TRBJ1-5; D is perhaps TRBD1 (5 bases). Trimming removed 1 base at V and 6 bases at J, with 10 bases between. The CDR3 consists of 14 residues. Germline CDR1 and CDR2: SGHAT and FQNNGV. CDR3 in amino acids: CASSLVGGLQPQHF. The CDR3 nucleotides are TGTGCCAGCAGCTTAGTTGGGGGACTTCAGCCCCAGCATTTT.

The chain employs TRBV20-1 and TRBJ1-3; 7 bases agree with TRBD1. The CDR3 consists of 14 residues. V gave up 3 bases and J gave up 2 bases; unmatched junction bases: 4. Germline-derived CDR1 and CDR2 are DFQATT and SNEGSKA (reference sequence). CDR3: CSASRGAPGNTIYF. In nucleotides, the CDR3 is TGCAGTGCTAGCAGGGGGGCGCCTGGAAACACCATATATTTT.

This chain links TRBV5-1 with TRBJ1-1, with a possible D match to TRBD1 (5 bases). V was clipped by 4 bases and J by 3 bases, with 13 bases between them. This CDR3 is 14 amino acids long. Germline assignment: CDR1 SGHRS and CDR2 YFSETQ. CDR3 region: CASSPVGGYTEAFF. DNA for the CDR3: TGCGCCAGCAGCCCCGTCGGGGGATACACTGAAGCTTTCTTT.

This clonotype occurred a few times. The gene calls are TRBV6-2 or TRBV6-3 and TRBJ2-3; 7 bases align to TRBD2. The CDR3 runs 15 residues. Germline-derived CDR1 and CDR2 are MNHEY and SVGEGT. With V trimmed by 9 bases and J by 2 bases, 11 bases remained unmatched. CDR3 loop: CARKRDYENTDTQYF. In DNA form, the CDR3 reads TGTGCCAGAAAGAGGGACTACGAGAACACAGATACGCAGTATTTT.

The chain couples TRBV29-1 to TRBJ2-7; D unresolved. CDR1 is SQVTM and CDR2 is ANQGSEA in the germline V gene. Deletions cut 4 bases from V and 2 bases from J, with 12 bases between. This CDR3 spans 13 amino acids. CDR3 sequence reads: CSVVRGGTYEQYF. In nucleotides, the CDR3 is TGCAGCGTTGTTCGTGGCGGCACCTACGAGCAGTACTTC.

The gene calls are TRBV5-1 and TRBJ1-2; 9 nucleotides agree with TRBD1. The CDR3 totals 13 residues. V gave up 4 bases and J gave up 3 bases; unmatched junction bases: 1. Germline CDR1 and CDR2: SGHRS and YFSETQ. The CDR3 reads CASSRTGDYGYTF. DNA of the CDR3: TGCGCCAGCAGCCGGACAGGGGACTATGGCTACACCTTC.

This clonotype was observed a few times. The genes are TRBV4-2 and TRBJ2-3; D is possibly TRBD2 (5 bases). V dropped 4 bases and J dropped 2 bases, with 13 bases sitting between them. This CDR3 spans 15 amino acids. Germline V gene sequence: CDR1 LGHNA, CDR2 YNFKEQ. The CDR3 reads CASSRQGGVTDTQYF. For the CDR3, the DNA is TGTGCCAGCAGCCGACAAGGAGGAGTCACAGATACGCAGTATTTT.

Details on this clonotype: One end of the junction is discordant with germline, which a read error may explain. The DNA of the CDR3 is TGTGCCAGCAGCTTTTCAGGACGAGCGTACGGGCAGTACTTC. This gives the protein CASSFSGRAYGQYF. V and J are TRBV7-8 and TRBJ2-7; D unresolved. Germline V CDR1 and CDR2: SGHVS, FQNEAQ. The CDR3 spans 14 residues.

This chain joins TRBV2 and TRBJ2-5; 7 bases line up with TRBD1. CDR3 length: 15 amino acids. Unmatched junction bases numbered 7, after V lost 2 bases and J lost 4 bases. Germline-derived CDR1 and CDR2 are SNHLY and FYNNEI. The CDR3: CASSEIWTGGETQYF. The CDR3 DNA follows: TGTGCCAGCAGTGAAATATGGACAGGAGGAGAGACCCAGTACTTC.

V gene TRBV20-1 combines with J gene TRBJ1-6, with D possibly being TRBD1 (5 bases). Per germline, CDR1 DFQATT and CDR2 SNEGSKA (reference sequence). V was clipped by 1 base and J by 2 bases, with 12 bases between them. This CDR3 has 16 residues. CDR3 sequence reads: CSARVVGGTYNSPLHF. As DNA, the CDR3 is TGCAGTGCTAGAGTGGTTGGGGGTACCTATAATTCACCCCTCCACTTT.

This chain connects TRBV28 to TRBJ1-4; possible D gene TRBD1, 5 bases. This CDR3 has 16 amino acids. Trimming stripped 4 bases from V and 7 bases from J, with 19 bases between. Per germline, CDR1 MDHEN and CDR2 SYDVKM. In DNA, the CDR3 is TGTGCCAGCAGTTCGCCACATCGCCGAGGGGCTGAAAAACTGTTTTTT. Translating gives CASSSPHRRGAEKLFF. The complete variable domain, with remaining parts taken from reference TRBV28 and TRBJ1-4, reads DVKVTQSSRYLVKRTGEKVFLECVQDMDHENMFWYRQDPGLGLRLIYFSYDVKMKEKGDIPEGYSVSREKKERFSLILESASTNQTSMYLCASSSPHRRGAEKLFFGSGTQLSVL.

J is TRBJ2-3 and V is TRBV28; 8 bases fit TRBD2. The CDR3 has 19 amino acids. Losses at the gene ends were 2 bases for V and 8 bases for J; bases not matched to a gene: 21. Germline CDR1 is MDHEN and CDR2 is SYDVKM. Written as DNA, the CDR3 is TGTGCCAGCAGTTTAACCCCCCCCTCGTTTAGCGGGATCTCCGCTACGCAGTATTTT. Its translation: CASSLTPPSFSGISATQYF.